The sequence of this T cell receptor (beta chain) was determined in a study of radiotherapy plus CTLA-4 blockade in lung cancer. Study-level background: Objective responses were seen in over 15% of patients, disease control in approximately 30%.

The germline V gene has CDR1 MDHEN and CDR2 SYDVKM. This CDR3 has 15 residues. Points on this clone: Antigen unknown. Its ends do not fully match the called genes, so a read error is possible.

The table came from immunoSEQ multiplex PCR; TCRdb's copy has only in-frame clones and leaves some out. The table has about 98,000 clones, more than 75% seen once. General study points: In blood, after radiotherapy plus ipilimumab, tumor-derived TCR clones expanded. Dynamics of early blood T cell clones, together with interferon-beta, were reportedly the best predictors of response.

The chain carries TRBV28 and TRBJ2-5, with TRBD1 as a possible D gene (6 bases). The TCR comes from a human donor with non-small cell lung cancer who had a partial response to radiotherapy plus ipilimumab. Specimen: peripheral blood, collected from a patient treated with radiotherapy plus ipilimumab. The CDR3 is CASRRDTRSSYEQHF. CDR3 bases: TGTGCCAGCAGAAGGGACACGAGGAGCTCCTACGAGCAGCACTTC.